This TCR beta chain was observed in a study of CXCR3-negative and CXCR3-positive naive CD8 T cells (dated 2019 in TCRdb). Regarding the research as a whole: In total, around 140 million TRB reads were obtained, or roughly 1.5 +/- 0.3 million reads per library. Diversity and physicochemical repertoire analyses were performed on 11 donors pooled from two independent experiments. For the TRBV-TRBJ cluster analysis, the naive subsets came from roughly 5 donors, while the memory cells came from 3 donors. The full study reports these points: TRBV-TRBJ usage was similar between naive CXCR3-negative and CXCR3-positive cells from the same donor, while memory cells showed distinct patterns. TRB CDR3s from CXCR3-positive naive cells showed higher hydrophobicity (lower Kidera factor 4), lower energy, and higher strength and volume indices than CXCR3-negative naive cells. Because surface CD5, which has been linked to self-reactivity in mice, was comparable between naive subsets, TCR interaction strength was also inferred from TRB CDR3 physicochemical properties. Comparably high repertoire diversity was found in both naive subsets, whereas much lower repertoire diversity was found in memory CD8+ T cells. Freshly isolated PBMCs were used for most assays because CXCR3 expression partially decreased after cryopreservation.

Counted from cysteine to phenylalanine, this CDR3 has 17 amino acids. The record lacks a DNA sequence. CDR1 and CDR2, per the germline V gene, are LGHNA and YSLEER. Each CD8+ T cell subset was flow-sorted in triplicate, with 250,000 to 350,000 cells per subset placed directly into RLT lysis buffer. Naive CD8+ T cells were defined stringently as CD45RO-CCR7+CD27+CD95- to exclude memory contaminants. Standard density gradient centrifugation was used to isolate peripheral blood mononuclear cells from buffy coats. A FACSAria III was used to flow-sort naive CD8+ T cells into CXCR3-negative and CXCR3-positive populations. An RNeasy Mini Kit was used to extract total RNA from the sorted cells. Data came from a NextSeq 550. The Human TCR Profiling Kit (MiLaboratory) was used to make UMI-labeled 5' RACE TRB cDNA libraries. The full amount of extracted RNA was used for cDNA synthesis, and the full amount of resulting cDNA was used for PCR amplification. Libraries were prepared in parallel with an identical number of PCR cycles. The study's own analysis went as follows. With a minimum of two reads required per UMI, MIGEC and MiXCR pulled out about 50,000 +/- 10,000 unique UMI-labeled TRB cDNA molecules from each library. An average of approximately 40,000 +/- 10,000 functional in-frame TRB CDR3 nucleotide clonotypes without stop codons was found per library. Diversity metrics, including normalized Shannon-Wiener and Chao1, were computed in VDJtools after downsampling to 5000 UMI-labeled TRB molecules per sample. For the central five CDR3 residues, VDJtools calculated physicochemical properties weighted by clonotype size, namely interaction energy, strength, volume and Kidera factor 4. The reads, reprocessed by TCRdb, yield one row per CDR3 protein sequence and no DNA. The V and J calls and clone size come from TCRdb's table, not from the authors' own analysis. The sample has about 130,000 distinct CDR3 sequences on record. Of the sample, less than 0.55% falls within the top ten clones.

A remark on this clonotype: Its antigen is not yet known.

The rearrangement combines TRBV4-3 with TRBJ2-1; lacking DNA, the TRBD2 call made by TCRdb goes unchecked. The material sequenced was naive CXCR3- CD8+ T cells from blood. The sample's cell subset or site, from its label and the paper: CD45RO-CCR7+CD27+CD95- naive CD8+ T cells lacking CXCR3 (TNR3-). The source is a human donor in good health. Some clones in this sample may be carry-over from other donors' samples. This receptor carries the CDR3 CASSQVSGGAGWNEQFF.